The T cell receptor beta chain under discussion was sequenced for a study of blood T cell repertoires in COVID-19. Study as a whole: Donors in the United States, Italy and Spain gave samples during acute or convalescent COVID-19. T cells, B-cell-depleted T cells, or PBMCs provided the cDNA or gDNA that served as material.

Original processing methods: Cell counts per sample came from amplifying reference gene primers. The assay was immunoSEQ multiplex PCR, and TCRdb's table has in-frame clones only and misses some. V, J and clone size are those of that table, while D and trimming were read from the DNA. The top ten clones hold 5.7% of a sample with 15,000 to 20,000 clones, 85% to 95% of them seen once. The CDR3 runs to 14 residues. The rearrangement uses TRBV12-1 and TRBJ2-7; no check of the table's D call, TRBD2, against the DNA was made. TRBV12-1 is annotated as a pseudogene. The clonotype comes from a human donor in a cohort sampled during active COVID-19. Sequenced sample: peripheral blood. In DNA form, the CDR3 reads TGTGCCAGCCACCCGGGGGGGGCATGGGACGAGCAGTACTTC. It codes for CASHPGGAWDEQYF.